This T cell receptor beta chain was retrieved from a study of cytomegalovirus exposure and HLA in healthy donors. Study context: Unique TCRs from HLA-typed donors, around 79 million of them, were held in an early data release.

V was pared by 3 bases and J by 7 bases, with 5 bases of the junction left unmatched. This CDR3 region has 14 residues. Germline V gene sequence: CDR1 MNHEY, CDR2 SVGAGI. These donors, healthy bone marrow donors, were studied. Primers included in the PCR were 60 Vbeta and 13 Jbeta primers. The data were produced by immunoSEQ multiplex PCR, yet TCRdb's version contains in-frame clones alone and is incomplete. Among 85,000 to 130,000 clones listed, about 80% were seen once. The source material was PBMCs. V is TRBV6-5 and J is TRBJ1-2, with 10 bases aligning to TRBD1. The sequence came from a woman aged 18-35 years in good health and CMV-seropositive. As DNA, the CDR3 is TGTGCCAGCAGTTATGGGGACAGGGGTTTTGGCTACACCTTC. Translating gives CASSYGDRGFGYTF.